The sample holds one count of the clone carrying this T cell receptor (beta chain). The data are from a study of blood T cell repertoires in COVID-19. Overall study: Sources were T cells, B-cell-depleted T cells, or PBMCs; the material itself was cDNA or gDNA.

This CDR3 spans 18 amino acids. Per germline, CDR1 MNHEY and CDR2 SMNVEV (reference sequence). V shed 2 bases and J shed 3 bases, with 22 bases lying between them. Profiled with immunoSEQ multiplex PCR; TCRdb holds only in-frame clones, not every one. The sample contains about 310,000 clones, 80% to 90% of which appear only once. This clonotype originated in a woman between 50 and 59 years old who had recovered from COVID-19. Sequenced input: peripheral blood. The chain employs TRBV27 and TRBJ1-1, with TRBD1 as a possible D gene (6 bases). CDR3 coding DNA: TGTGCCAGCAGTTTAAAGTACGGACAGTTCGGGACCTACACTGAAGCTTTCTTT. It translates to CASSLKYGQFGTYTEAFF.